The clone carrying this T cell receptor (beta chain) was seen at least ten times. The sample comes from a study of T cells in Graves' hyperthyroidism and ophthalmopathy. RNA transcripts gave rise to amplified TCR beta CDR3 regions. First-round RT-PCR of the TCR CDR3 relied on the HTBI primer set. TCRdb called the multiplex PCR reads again in MiXCR, with one record for every CDR3 protein. The profile shows approximately 480,000 distinct CDR3 sequences, less than 25% of them singletons. Germline values: CDR1 MNHNS, CDR2 SASEGT. This CDR3 is 13 amino acids long. Trimming removed 2 bases from V and 6 bases from J, with 10 bases in between.

Sequenced input: blood. The rearrangement uses TRBV6-1 and TRBJ1-2; D not resolved. The source of this sequence is a man younger than 35 with Graves' hyperthyroidism. The CDR3 DNA follows: TGTGCCAGCAGTGAATTTGGGGAGGATGGCTACACCTTC. It yields the protein CASSEFGEDGYTF.